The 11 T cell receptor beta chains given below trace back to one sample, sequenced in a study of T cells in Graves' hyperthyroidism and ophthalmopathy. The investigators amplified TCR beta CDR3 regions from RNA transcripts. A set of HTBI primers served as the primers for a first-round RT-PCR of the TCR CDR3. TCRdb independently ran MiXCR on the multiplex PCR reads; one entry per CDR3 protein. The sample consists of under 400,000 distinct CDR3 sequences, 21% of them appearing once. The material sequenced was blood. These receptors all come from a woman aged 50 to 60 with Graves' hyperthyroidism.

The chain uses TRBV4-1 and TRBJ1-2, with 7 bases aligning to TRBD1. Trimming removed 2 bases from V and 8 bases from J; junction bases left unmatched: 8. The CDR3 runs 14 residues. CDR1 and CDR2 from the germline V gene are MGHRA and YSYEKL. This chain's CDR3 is CASSQTDRAEGYTF. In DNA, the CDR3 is TGCGCCAGCAGCCAAACAGACAGGGCGGAAGGCTACACCTTC.

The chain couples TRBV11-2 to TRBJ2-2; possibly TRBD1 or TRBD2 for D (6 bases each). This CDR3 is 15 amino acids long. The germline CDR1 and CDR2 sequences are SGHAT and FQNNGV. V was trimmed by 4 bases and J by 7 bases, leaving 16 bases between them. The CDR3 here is CASSSRGQGLGELFF. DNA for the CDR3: TGTGCCAGCAGCTCCCGGGGGCAGGGACTCGGGGAGCTGTTTTTT.

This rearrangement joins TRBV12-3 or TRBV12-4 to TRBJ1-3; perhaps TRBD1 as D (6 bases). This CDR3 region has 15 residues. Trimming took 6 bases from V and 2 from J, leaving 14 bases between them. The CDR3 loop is CASSRQGSTGNTIYF. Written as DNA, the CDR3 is TGTGCCAGCAGCCGTCAGGGGAGTACTGGAAACACCATATATTTT.

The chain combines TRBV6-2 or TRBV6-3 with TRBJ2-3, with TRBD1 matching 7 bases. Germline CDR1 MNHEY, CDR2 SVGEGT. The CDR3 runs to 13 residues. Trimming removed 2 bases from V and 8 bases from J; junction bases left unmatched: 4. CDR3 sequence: CASSYDRVATQYF. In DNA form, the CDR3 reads TGTGCCAGCAGTTACGACAGGGTGGCTACGCAGTATTTT.

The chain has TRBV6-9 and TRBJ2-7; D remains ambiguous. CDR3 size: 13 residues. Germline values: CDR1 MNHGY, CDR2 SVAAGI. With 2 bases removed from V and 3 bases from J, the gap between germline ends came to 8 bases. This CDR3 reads CASSYASVYEQYF. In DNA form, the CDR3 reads TGTGCCAGCAGTTATGCCAGTGTCTACGAGCAGTACTTC.

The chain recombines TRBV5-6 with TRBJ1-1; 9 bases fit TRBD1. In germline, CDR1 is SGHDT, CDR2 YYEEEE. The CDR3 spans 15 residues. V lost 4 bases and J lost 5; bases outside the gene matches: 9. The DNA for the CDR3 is TGTGCCAGCAGCGCGAACAGGGGGCGGGGGACTGAAGCTTTCTTT. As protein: CASSANRGRGTEAFF.

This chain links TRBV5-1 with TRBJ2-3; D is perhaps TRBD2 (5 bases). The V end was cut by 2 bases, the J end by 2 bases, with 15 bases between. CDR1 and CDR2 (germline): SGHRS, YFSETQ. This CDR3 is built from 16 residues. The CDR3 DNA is TGCGCCAGCAGCTTACTAGATGGACTTCCCACAGATACGCAGTATTTT. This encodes CASSLLDGLPTDTQYF.

The CDR3 bases are TGTGCCAGCAGCTTATGGAGTTCGTCGACTAATGAAAAACTGTTTTTT. Residues: CASSLWSSSTNEKLFF. The chain links TRBV7-9 to TRBJ1-4; no firm D call. V lost 2 bases, J lost 2 bases, and 12 bases lay in between. The CDR3 covers 16 residues. CDR1 is SEHNR, CDR2 FQNEAQ, per germline (reference sequence).

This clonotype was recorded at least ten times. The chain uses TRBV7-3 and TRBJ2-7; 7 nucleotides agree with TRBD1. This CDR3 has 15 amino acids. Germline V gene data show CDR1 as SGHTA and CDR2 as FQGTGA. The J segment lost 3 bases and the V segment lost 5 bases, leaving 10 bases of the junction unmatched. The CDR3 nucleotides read TGTGCCAGCAGCCCTGGCAGGGGACAGCTCTACGAGCAGTACTTC. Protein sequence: CASSPGRGQLYEQYF.

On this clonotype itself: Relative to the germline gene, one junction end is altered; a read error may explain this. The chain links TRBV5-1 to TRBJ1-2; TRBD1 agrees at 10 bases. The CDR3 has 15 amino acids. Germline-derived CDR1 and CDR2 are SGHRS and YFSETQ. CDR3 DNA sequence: TGTGCCAGCAGCCTCGGGACAGGGGTTAACTATGGCTACATCTTC. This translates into CASSLGTGVNYGYIF. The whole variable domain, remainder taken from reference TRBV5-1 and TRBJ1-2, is KAGVTQTPRYLIKTRGQQVTLSCSPISGHRSVSWYQQTPGQGLQFLFEYFSETQRNKGNFPGRFSGRQFSNSRSEMNVSTLELGDSALYLCASSLGTGVNYGYIFGSGTRLTVV.

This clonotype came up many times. CDR3 sequence reads: CASSRRGLGYEQYF. CDR3 nucleotides: TGTGCCAGCAGCCGGAGGGGGTTAGGCTACGAGCAGTACTTC. The chain recombines TRBV5-6 with TRBJ2-7; D may correspond to TRBD1 or TRBD2 (6 bases each). This CDR3 comprises 14 residues. Between the trimmed V and J ends, which lost 4 bases and 3 bases, there was a span of 14 bases. In germline, CDR1 is SGHDT, CDR2 YYEEEE.